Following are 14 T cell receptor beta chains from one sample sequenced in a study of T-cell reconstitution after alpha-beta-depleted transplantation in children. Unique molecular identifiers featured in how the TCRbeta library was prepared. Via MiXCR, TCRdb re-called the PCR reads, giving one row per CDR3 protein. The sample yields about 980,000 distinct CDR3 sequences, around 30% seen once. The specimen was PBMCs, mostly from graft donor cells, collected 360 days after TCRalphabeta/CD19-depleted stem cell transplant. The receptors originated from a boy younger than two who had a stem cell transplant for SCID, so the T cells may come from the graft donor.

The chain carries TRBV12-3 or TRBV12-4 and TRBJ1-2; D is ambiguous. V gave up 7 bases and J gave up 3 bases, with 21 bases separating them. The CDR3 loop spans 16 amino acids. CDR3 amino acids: CASTTVEAFWHYGYTF. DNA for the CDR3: TGTGCCAGCACCACTGTTGAGGCATTTTGGCACTATGGCTACACCTTC.

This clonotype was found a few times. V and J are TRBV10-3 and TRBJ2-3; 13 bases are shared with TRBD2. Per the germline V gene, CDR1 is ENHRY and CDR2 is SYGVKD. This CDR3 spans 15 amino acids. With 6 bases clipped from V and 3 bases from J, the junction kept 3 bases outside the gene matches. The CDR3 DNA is TGTGCCATCAGAACGACTAGCGGGGGGACAGATACGCAGTATTTT. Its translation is CAIRTTSGGTDTQYF.

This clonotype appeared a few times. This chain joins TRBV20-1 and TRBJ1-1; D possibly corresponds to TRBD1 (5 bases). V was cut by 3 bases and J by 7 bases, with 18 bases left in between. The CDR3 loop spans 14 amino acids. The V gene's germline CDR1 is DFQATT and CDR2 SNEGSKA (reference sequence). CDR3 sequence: CSASPAGGRGEAFF. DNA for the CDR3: TGCAGTGCTAGTCCCGCCGGGGGTCGGGGTGAAGCTTTCTTT.

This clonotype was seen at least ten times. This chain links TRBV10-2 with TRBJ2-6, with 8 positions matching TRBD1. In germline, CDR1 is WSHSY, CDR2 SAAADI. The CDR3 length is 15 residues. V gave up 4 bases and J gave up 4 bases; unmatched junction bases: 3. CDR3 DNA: TGCGCCAGCAGTGTGACAGGGGCAGGGGCCAACGTCCTGACTTTC. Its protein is CASSVTGAGANVLTF.

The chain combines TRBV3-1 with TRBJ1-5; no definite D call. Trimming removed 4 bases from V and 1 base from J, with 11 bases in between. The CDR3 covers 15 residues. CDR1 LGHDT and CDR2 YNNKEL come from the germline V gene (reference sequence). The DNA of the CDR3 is TGTGCCAGCAGCCCTGGGTTGGTGAGCAATCAGCCCCAGCATTTT. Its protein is CASSPGLVSNQPQHF. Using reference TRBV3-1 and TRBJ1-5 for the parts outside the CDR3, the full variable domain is DTAVSQTPKYLVTQMGNDKSIKCEQNLGHDTMYWYKQDSKKFLKIMFSYNNKELIINETVPNRFSPKSPDKAHLNLHINSLELGDSAVYFCASSPGLVSNQPQHFGDGTRLSIL.

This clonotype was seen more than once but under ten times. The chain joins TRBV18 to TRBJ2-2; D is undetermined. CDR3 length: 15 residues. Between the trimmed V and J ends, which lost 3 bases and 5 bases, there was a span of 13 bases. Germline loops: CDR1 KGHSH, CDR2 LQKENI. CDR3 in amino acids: CASSPYLTVTGELFF. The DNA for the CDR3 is TGTGCCAGCTCACCTTATTTAACAGTGACCGGGGAGCTGTTTTTT.

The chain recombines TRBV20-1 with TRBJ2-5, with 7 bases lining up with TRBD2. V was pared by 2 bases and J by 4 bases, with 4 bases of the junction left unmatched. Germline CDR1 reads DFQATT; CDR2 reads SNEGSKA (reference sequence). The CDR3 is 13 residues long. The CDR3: CSARSGGIETQYF. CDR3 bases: TGCAGTGCTAGATCGGGGGGAATAGAGACCCAGTACTTC.

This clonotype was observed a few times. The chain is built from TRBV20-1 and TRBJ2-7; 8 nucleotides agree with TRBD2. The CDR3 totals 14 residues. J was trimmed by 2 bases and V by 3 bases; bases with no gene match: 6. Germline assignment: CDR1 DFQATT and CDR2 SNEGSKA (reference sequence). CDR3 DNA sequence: TGCAGTGCTAGCCCTAGCGGGCCTGCCTACGAGCAGTACTTC. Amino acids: CSASPSGPAYEQYF.

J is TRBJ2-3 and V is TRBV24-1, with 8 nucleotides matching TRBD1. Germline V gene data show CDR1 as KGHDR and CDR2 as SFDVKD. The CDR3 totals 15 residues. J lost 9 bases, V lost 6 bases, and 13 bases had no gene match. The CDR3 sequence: CATSRGGQGAGTQYF. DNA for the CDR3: TGTGCCACCAGTCGCGGCGGGCAGGGGGCTGGAACGCAGTATTTT.

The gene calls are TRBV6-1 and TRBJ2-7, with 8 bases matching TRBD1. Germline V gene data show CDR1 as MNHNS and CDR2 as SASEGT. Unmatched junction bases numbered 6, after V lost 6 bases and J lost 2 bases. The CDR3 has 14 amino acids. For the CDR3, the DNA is TGTGCCAGCAGAAGCAGGGGGCGCCCCTACGAGCAGTACTTC. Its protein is CASRSRGRPYEQYF.

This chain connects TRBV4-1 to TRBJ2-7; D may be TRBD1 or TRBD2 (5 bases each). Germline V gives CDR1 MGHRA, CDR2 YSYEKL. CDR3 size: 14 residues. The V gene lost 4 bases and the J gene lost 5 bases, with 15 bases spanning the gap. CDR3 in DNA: TGCGCCAGCAGCCCACTGCCGGGGCTCAACGAGCAGTACTTC. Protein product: CASSPLPGLNEQYF.

For the CDR3, the DNA is TGCGCCAGCAGCCACGGACGGGGCAATCAGCCCCAGCATTTT. This codes for CASSHGRGNQPQHF. This chain connects TRBV4-1 to TRBJ1-5; D is undetermined. The V gene's germline CDR1 is MGHRA and CDR2 YSYEKL. CDR3 length: 14 amino acids. Trimming took off 3 bases at V and 2 bases at J, with 8 bases between the two ends.

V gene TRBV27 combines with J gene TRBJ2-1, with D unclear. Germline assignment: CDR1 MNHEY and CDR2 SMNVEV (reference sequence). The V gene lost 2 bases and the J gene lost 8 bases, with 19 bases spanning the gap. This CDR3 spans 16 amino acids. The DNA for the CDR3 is TGTGCCAGCAGTTTAGCCGCGACCCAACCATTCTATGAGCAGTTCTTC. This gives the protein CASSLAATQPFYEQFF.

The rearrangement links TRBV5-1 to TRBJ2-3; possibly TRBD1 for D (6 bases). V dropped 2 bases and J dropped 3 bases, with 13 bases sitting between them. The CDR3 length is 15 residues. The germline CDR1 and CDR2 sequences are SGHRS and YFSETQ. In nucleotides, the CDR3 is TGCGCCAGCAGCTTAACAGGGATACAGACAGATACGCAGTATTTT. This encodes CASSLTGIQTDTQYF.